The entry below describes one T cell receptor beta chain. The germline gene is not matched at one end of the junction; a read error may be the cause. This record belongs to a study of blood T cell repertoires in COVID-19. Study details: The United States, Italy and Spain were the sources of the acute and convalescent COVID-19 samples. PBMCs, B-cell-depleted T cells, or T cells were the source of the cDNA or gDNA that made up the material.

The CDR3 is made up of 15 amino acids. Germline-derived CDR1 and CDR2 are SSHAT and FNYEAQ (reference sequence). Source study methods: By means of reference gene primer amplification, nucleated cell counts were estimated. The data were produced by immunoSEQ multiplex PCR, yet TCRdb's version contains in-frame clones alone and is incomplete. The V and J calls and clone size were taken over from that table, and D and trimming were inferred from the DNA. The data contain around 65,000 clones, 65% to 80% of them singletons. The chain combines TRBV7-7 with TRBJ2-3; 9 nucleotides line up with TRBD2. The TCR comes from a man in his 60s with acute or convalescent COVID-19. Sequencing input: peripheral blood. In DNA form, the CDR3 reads TGTGCTAGCAGCCGGACTAGCGTCGGCACAGATACGCAGTATTTT. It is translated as CASSRTSVGTDTQYF.